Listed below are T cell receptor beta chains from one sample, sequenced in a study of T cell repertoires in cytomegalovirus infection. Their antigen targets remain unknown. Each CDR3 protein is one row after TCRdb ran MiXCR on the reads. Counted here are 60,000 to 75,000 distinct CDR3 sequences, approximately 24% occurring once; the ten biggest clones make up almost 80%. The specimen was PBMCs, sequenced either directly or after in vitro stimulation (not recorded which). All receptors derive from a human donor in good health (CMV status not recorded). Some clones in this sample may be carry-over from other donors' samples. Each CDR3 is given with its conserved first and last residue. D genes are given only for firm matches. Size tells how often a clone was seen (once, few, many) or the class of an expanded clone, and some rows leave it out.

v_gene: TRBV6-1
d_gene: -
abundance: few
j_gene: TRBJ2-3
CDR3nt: TGTGCCAGCAGCAGTAGCGGCACTAGCACAGATACGCAGTATTTT
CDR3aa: CASSSSGTSTDTQYF

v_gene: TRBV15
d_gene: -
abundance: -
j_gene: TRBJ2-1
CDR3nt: TGTGCCACCAGCAGGGACTCGGGTTTGGGTGAGCAGTTCTTC
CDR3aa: CATSRDSGLGEQFF

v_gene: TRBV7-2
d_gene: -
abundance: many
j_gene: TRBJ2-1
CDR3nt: TGTGCCAGCAGTCCGGGGACAACAATGTGGGAAGGTGAGCAGTTCTTC
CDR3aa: CASSPGTTMWEGEQFF

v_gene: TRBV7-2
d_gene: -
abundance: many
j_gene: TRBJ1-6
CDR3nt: TGTGCCAGCAGCGGCGGGACACCGGGCAATTCACCCCTCCACTTT
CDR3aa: CASSGGTPGNSPLHF

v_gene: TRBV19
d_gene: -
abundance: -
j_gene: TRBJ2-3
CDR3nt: TGTGCCAGTAGTAGACAGGCTAGCACAGATACGCAGTATTTT
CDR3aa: CASSRQASTDTQYF

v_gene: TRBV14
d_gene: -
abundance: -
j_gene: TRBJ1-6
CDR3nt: TGTGCCAGCAGCCAAGGTTCCGGCCGAAGCTCCTATAATTCACCCCTCCACTTT
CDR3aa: CASSQGSGRSSYNSPLHF

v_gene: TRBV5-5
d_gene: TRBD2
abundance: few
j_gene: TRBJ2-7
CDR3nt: TGTGCCAGCACCACACTAGCGGGAGGACATCGGGGGGACGAGCAGTACTTC
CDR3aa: CASTTLAGGHRGDEQYF

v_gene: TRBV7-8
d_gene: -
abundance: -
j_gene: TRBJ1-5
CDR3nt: TGTGCCAGCAGCTTACGAGGACAGCGAGGGTATAGCAATCAGCCCCAGCATTTT
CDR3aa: CASSLRGQRGYSNQPQHF

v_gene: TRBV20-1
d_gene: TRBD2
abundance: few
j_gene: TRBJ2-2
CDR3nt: TGCAGTGCTCATTCGGTGGGGGGGAAGGGACGGACCGGGGAGCTGTTTTTT
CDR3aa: CSAHSVGGKGRTGELFF

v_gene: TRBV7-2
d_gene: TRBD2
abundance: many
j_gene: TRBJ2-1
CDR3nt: TGTGCCAGCAGCAGAGGACTAGCGGGAGGCTATGAGCAGTTCTTC
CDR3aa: CASSRGLAGGYEQFF

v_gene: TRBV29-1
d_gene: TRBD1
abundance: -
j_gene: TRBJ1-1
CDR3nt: TGCAGCGCCCCGGGACAGGGGAACACTGAAGCTTTCTTT
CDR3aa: CSAPGQGNTEAFF

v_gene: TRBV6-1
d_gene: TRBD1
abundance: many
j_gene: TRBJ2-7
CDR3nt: TGTGCCAGCAGCAGGGACAGCTACGAGCAGTACTTC
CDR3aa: CASSRDSYEQYF

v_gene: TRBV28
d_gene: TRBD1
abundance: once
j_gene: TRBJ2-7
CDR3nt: TGTGCCAGCAGCCTAACCGGGACAGGGGACGAGCAGTACTTC
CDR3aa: CASSLTGTGDEQYF

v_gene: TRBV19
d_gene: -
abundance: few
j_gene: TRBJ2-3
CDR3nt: TGTGCCAGTAGCCCCCAGGGGGTAGCGGCTCGCCCAGATACGCAGTATTTT
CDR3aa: CASSPQGVAARPDTQYF

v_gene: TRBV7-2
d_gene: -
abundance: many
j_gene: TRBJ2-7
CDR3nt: TGTGCCAGCAGCCCGACCCCGGGCTACGAGCAGTACTTC
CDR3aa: CASSPTPGYEQYF

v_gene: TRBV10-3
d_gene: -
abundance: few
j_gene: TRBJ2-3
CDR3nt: TGTGCCACGGTGGGGACTGCTACGAGCACAGATACGCAGTATTTT
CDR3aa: CATVGTATSTDTQYF

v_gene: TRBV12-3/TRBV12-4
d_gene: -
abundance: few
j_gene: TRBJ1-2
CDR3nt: TGTGCCAGCAGTAAGGGGGTGGCAGGCGACTATGGCTACACCTTC
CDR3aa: CASSKGVAGDYGYTF

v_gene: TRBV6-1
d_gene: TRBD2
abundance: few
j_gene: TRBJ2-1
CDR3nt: TGTGCCAGCAGTAAAGTAGCGGGGAGGGAGCAGTTCTTC
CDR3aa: CASSKVAGREQFF

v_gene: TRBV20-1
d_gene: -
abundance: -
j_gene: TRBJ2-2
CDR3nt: TGCAGTGCTAAGGGGTCCAGGGAGCTGTTTTTT
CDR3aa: CSAKGSRELFF

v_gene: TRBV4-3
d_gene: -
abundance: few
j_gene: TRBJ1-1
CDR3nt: TGCGCCAGCACCCGATCTGTGAACACTGAAGCTTTCTTT
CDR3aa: CASTRSVNTEAFF

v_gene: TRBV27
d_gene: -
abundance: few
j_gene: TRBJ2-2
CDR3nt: TGTGCCAGCAGTTTATTCCCTAGCCTGAATACCGGGGAGCTGTTTTTT
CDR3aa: CASSLFPSLNTGELFF

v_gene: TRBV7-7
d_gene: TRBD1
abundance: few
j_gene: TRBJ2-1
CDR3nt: TGTGCCAGCAGCCACCGGGACAGTACCTACAATGAGCAGTTCTTC
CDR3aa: CASSHRDSTYNEQFF

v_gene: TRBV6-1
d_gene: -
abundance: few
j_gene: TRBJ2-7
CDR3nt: TGTGCCAGCAGTGAGAGGTACGAGCAGTACTTC
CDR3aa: CASSERYEQYF

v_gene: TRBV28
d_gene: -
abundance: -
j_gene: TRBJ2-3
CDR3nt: TGTGCCAGCAACGCGCGGGCGGGACTTACAGATACGCAGTATTTT
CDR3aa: CASNARAGLTDTQYF

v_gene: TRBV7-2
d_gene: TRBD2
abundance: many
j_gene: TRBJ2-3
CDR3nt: TGTGCCAGCAGCCGACTAGCCGGCACAGATACGCAGTATTTT
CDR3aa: CASSRLAGTDTQYF

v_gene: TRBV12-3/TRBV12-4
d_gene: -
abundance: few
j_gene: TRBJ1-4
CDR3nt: TGTGCCAGCAGGCAGGGTACTACGAATGAAAAACTGTTTTTT
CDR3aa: CASRQGTTNEKLFF

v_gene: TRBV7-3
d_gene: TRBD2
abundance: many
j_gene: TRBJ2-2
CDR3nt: TGTGCCAGCAGCTCCAGACTAGCGGGAATGCACACCGGGGAGCTGTTTTTT
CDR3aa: CASSSRLAGMHTGELFF

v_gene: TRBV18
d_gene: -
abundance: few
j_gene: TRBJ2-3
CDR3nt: TGTGCCAGCTCCAAGGGAGTGGAGTTCGATACGCAGTATTTT
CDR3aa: CASSKGVEFDTQYF

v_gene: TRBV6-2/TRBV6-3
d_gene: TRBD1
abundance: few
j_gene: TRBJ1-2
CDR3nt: TGTGCCAGCAGGCGAACAGGGGGAGCGAACTATGGCTACACCTTC
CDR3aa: CASRRTGGANYGYTF

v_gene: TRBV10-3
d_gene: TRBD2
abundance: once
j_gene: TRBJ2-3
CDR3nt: TGTGCCATCAGAGGACTAGCGGGAGATACGCAGTATTTT
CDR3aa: CAIRGLAGDTQYF

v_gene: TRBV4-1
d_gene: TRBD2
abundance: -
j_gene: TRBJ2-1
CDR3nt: TGCGCCAGCAGCCAAGAACGTCCTAGCGGGCTCTCCTACAATGAGCAGTTCTTC
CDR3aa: CASSQERPSGLSYNEQFF

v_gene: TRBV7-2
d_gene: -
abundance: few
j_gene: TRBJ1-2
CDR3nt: TGTGCCAGCAGCCAAAACCGGGACCGACTAACCTTC
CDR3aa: CASSQNRDRLTF

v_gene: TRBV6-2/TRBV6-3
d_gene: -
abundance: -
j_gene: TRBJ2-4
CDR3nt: TGTGCCAGCAGACGACAGACCCTAGCCAAAAACATTCAGTACTTC
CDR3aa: CASRRQTLAKNIQYF

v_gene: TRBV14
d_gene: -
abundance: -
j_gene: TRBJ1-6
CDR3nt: TGTGCCAGCAGCCAAGAGTCCAGGCATTCACCCCTCCACTTT
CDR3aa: CASSQESRHSPLHF

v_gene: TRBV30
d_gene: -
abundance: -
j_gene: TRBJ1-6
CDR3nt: TGTGCCTGGAAGAGGGATAATTCACCCCTCCACTTT
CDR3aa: CAWKRDNSPLHF

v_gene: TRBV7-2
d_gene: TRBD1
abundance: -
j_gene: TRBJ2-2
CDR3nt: TGTGCCAGCAGCCCACGACAGGGGGCGGCCGGGGAGCTGTTTTTT
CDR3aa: CASSPRQGAAGELFF

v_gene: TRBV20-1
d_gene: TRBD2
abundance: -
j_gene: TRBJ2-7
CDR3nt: TGCAGTGCGATAGCGGGAGCCTACGAGCAGTACTTC
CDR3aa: CSAIAGAYEQYF

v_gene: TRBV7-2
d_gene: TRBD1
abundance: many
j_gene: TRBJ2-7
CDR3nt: TGTGCCAGCAGCCCACCGGGACAGGGGCAGTACTTC
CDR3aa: CASSPPGQGQYF

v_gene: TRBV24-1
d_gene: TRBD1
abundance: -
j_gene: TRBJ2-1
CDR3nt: TGTGCCACCAGTTCACAGGGGGCCGGGCGGAACAATGAGCAGTTCTTC
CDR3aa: CATSSQGAGRNNEQFF

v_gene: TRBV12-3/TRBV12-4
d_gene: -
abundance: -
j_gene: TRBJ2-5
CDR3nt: TGTGCCAGCAGTTTAGCCGGAGGGGGCCAAGAGACCCAGTACTTC
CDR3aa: CASSLAGGGQETQYF

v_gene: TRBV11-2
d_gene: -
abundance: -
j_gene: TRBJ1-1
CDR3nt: TGTGCCAGCAGCTTAGCCGGTACCTACACTGAAGCTTTCTTT
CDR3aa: CASSLAGTYTEAFF

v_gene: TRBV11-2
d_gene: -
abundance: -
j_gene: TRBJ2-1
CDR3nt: TGTGCCAGCAGCTTTACAGTGGGCGCGGGGAACAATGAGCAGTTCTTC
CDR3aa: CASSFTVGAGNNEQFF

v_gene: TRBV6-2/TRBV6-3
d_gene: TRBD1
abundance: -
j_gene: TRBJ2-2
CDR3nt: TGTGCCAGTCGAGGAGGACAGGCCACGAACACCGGGGAGCTGTTTTTT
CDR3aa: CASRGGQATNTGELFF

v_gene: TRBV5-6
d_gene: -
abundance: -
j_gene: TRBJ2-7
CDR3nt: TGTGCCAGCAGCGGGACGGCCGTGGAGGAATCCTACGAGCAGTACTTC
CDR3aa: CASSGTAVEESYEQYF

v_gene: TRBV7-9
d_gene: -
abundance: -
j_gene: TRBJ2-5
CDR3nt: TGTGCCAGCAGCTTAGCGATGGGGGCCCGGGAGACCCAGTACTTC
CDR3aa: CASSLAMGARETQYF

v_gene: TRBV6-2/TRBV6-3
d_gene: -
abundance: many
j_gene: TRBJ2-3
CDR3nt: TGTGCCAGCAGTTTCGGACTATCGCCGGATACGCAGTATTTT
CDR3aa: CASSFGLSPDTQYF

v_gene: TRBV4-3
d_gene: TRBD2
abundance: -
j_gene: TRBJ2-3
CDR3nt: TGCGCCAGCAGCCAAGAGGGACTAGCGGGAGTCCACGGCACAGATACGCAGTATTTT
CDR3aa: CASSQEGLAGVHGTDTQYF

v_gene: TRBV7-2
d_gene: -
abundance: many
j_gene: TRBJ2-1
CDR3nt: TGTGCCAGCAGCTTAGGGAGGGTAGTGGAGCAGTTCTTC
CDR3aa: CASSLGRVVEQFF

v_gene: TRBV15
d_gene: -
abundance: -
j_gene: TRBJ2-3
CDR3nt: TGTGCCACCAGCAGAGATAGTCGGCTACAGAGCACAGATACGCAGTATTTT
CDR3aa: CATSRDSRLQSTDTQYF

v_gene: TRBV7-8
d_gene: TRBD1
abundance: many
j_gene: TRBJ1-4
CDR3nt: TGTGCCAGCAGTCGAACAGGGGGCGTTAATGAAAAACTGTTTTTT
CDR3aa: CASSRTGGVNEKLFF

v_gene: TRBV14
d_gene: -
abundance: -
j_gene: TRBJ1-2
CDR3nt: TGTGCCAGCAGCCAAGAAATCAGAGTTGGCTACACCTTC
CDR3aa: CASSQEIRVGYTF

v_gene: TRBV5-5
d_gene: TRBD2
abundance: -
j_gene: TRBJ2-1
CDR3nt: TGTGCCAGCAGCTTTTGGCGGGAGGGAGCAAATGAGCAGTTCTTC
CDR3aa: CASSFWREGANEQFF

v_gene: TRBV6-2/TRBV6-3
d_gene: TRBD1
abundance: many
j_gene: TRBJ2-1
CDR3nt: TGTGCCAGCAGTTACTCGGGACAGGGACGCAATGAGCAGTTCTTC
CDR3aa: CASSYSGQGRNEQFF

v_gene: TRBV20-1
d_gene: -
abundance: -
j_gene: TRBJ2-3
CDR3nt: TGCAGTGCTAGTGTCGGGGAGGGCACAGATACGCAGTATTTT
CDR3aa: CSASVGEGTDTQYF

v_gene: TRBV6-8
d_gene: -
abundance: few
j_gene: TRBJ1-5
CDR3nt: TGTGCCAGCAGTCCTCTTCTGTCGCGCAATCAGCCCCAGCATTTT
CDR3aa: CASSPLLSRNQPQHF